This T cell receptor beta chain was documented in a study of blood T cell repertoires in COVID-19. Authors' analysis steps: The authors estimated nucleated cell counts from reference gene primer amplification. The method was immunoSEQ multiplex PCR; TCRdb's version includes in-frame clones alone and lacks a portion of them. D and trimming were read from the DNA, whereas the V and J calls and clone size are those reported in that table. The sample holds approximately 300,000 clones, roughly 90% seen once. The source material was peripheral blood. The TCR originated in a man aged 35-49 years with acute or convalescent COVID-19.

The CDR3 region is CASSFTGSSYGYTF. The CDR3 DNA follows: TGTGCCAGCAGCTTCACGGGGTCTAGCTATGGCTACACCTTC. This chain joins TRBV5-4 and TRBJ1-2; the D is unclear. The germline V and J ends were trimmed by 2 bases and 4 bases, with 12 bases remaining between them. The CDR3 spans 14 residues. Germline V lookup: CDR1 SGHNT, CDR2 YYREEE (reference sequence).